This TCR beta chain was recovered during a study of spatial heterogeneity in lung cancer. A single record per CDR3 protein comes from TCRdb applying MiXCR to the 5' RACE reads. The repertoire consists of 10,000 to 15,000 distinct CDR3 sequences, with approximately 7% occurring once and the leading ten covering approximately 3.5%. The CDR3 is 17 residues long. Germline V gene lookup returns CDR1 MDHEN and CDR2 SYDVKM. The junction had 15 bases not matched to a gene; V was cut back by 2 bases and J by 6 bases. This clonotype was observed many times. Its antigen is still unknown. The time point denotes: sample taken at primary tumor resection. Study-level findings and limits: Expanded alpha and beta TCR counts within tumors tracked tumor mutation counts.

The source is a female donor with early-stage non-small cell lung cancer. This chain connects TRBV28 to TRBJ2-7, with 8 bases identical to TRBD2. The starting material was lung tumor tissue, obtained at surgery. In DNA, the CDR3 is TGTGCCAGCAGTTTACCGAATGGCGGGGGGCGCCGGGTCGAGCAGTACTTC. It encodes CASSLPNGGGRRVEQYF.